This T cell receptor (beta chain) originates from a study of T cells in Graves' hyperthyroidism and ophthalmopathy. About the study: The blood sample was taken at first diagnosis, before treatment began.

TCR beta CDR3 regions were amplified from RNA. First-round RT-PCR targeting the TCR CDR3 was performed with the HTBI primer set. TCRdb passed the multiplex PCR reads through MiXCR, listing each CDR3 protein once. This table has hundreds of thousands of distinct CDR3 sequences, roughly 15% appearing once. Unmatched junction bases numbered 7, after V lost 0 bases and J lost 3 bases. Looked up from germline, CDR1 is SGHDT and CDR2 is YYEEEE. CDR3 size: 18 residues. The sample holds a few counts of this clonotype. Uncontrolled infection, other autoimmune disease, pregnancy or lactation barred patients from enrollment. In making diagnoses, clinical symptoms, serum thyroxine and TRAb, thyroid ultrasound and orbital computed tomography were all used. PBMCs stemmed from 8.5 to 10 ml fresh peripheral blood.

Sequencing was carried out using blood. The sequence was obtained from a woman aged 55-70 years with Graves' ophthalmopathy. This chain connects TRBV5-6 to TRBJ2-7, with 15 bases identical to TRBD2. In DNA form, the CDR3 reads TGTGCCAGCAGCTTGGGAGGGACTAGCGGGAGGCCGGGCTACGAGCAGTACTTC. The encoded protein is CASSLGGTSGRPGYEQYF.